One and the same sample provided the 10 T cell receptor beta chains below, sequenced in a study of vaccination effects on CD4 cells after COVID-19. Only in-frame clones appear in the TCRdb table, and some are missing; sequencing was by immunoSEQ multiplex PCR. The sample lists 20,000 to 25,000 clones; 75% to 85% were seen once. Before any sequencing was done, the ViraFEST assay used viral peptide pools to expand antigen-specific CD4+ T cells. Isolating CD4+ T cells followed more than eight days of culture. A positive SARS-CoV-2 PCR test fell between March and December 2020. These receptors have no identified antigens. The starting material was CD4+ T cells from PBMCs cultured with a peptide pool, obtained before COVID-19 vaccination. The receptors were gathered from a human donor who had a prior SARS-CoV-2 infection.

DNA of the CDR3: TGTGCCAGCAGTCCCCTCGAAAACTATGGCTACACCTTC. This sequence encodes CASSPLENYGYTF. This rearrangement joins TRBV6-5 to TRBJ1-2, with unresolved D. Germline assignment: CDR1 MNHEY and CDR2 SVGAGI. Trimming cost V 5 bases and J 2 bases, with 9 bases left between them. This CDR3 contains 13 residues.

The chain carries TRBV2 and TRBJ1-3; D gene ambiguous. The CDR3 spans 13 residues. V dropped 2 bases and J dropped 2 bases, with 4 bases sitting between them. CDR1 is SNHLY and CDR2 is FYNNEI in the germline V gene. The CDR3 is CASSESPGNTIYF. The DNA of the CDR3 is TGTGCCAGCAGTGAATCTCCTGGAAACACCATATATTTT.

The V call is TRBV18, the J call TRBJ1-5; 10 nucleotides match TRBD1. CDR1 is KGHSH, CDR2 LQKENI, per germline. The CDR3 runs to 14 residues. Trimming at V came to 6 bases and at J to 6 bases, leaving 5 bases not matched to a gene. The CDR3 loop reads CASSPDRGLQPQHF. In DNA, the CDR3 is TGTGCCAGCTCTCCCGACAGGGGGCTTCAGCCCCAGCATTTT.

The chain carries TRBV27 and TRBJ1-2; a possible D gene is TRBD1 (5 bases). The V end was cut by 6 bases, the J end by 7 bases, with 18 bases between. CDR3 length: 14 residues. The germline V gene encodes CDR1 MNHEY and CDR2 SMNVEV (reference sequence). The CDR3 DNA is TGTGCCAGCAGCCGCGGACAAGACGGGGGTGGCTACACCTTC. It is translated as CASSRGQDGGGYTF.

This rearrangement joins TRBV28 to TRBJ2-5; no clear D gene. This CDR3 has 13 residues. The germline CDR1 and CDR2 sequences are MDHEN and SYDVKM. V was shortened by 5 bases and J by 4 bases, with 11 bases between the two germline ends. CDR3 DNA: TGTGCCAGCAGTATTAAACGGAGAGAGACCCAGTACTTC. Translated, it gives CASSIKRRETQYF.

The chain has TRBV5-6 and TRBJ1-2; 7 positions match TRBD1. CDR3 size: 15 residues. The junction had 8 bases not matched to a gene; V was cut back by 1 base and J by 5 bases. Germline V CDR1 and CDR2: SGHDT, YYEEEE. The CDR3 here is CASSLWNRGTYGYTF. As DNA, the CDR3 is TGTGCCAGCAGCTTGTGGAACAGGGGAACTTATGGCTACACCTTC.

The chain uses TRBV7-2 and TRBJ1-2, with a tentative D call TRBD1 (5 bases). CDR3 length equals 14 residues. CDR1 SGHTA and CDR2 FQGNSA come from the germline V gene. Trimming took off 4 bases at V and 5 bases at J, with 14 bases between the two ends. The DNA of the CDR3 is TGTGCCAGCAGCTACCGGGACCCGGGGTATGGCTACACCTTC. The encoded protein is CASSYRDPGYGYTF.

The CDR3 DNA reads TGTGCCAGCAGCCGTTTGGTCCAATCGGAGCAGTTCTTC. This translates into CASSRLVQSEQFF. The J gene is TRBJ2-1, the V gene TRBV7-3; D call uncertain. Germline V gene sequence: CDR1 SGHTA, CDR2 FQGTGA. CDR3 length: 13 amino acids. The V end lost 5 bases, the J end lost 10 bases, and 15 bases lay between the germline ends.

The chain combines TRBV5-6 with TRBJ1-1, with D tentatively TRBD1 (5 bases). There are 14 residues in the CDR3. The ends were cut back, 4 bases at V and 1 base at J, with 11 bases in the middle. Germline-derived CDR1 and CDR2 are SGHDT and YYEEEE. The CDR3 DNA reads TGTGCCAGCAGCCTTGGGACGGGGAACACTGAAGCTTTCTTT. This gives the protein CASSLGTGNTEAFF.

The DNA for the CDR3 is TGTGCCAGCAGCCACAATAGACCGGGGAGCAATCAGCCCCAGCATTTT. Its translation: CASSHNRPGSNQPQHF. This chain uses TRBV5-6 with TRBJ1-5; the D is unclear. Germline V gives CDR1 SGHDT, CDR2 YYEEEE. V was cut by 4 bases and J by 1 base, with 15 bases left in between. The CDR3 contains 16 residues.